This TCR beta chain stems from a study of neurological immune-mediated disorders. Overall study results and limits: The highest TCR clonal expansion occurred in HTLV-1-associated myelopathy; multiple sclerosis fell below healthy controls.

This clonotype was seen at least ten times. Its specificity is unknown. 5'RACE generated cDNA with 10-nucleotide random UMIs. MiXCR, run by TCRdb on the 5' RACE reads, gives a single entry per CDR3 protein. The repertoire includes about 35,000 distinct CDR3 sequences, nearly 7.5% of them detected once, and around 4.6% sits in the top ten. The clonotype comes from a woman in her thirties or forties in good health. The material sequenced was PBMCs.

In DNA, the CDR3 is TGTGCCATCAGTGAGTGGCAAGAGACCCAGTACTTC. It is translated as CAISEWQETQYF. The chain has TRBV10-3 and TRBJ2-5; D is unresolved. Germline loops: CDR1 ENHRY, CDR2 SYGVKD. Trimming cost V 1 base and J 2 bases, with 2 bases left between them. The CDR3 has 12 amino acids.